This TCR beta chain was identified during a study of PD-L1 blockade in urothelial cancer. Study observations and caveats: Durable benefit was linked to greater 3-week expansion of tumor-associated blood clones.

As to this clone: The antigen is not known.

V was pared by 3 bases and J by 0 bases, with 9 bases between. Germline lookup yields CDR1 SGHRS and CDR2 YFSETQ. The CDR3 loop spans 14 amino acids. TCRdb keeps only in-frame clones here, not all; method: immunoSEQ multiplex PCR. The data contain around 40,000 clones, around 34% of them seen just once; the ten biggest clones take up about 9.8%. The chain is built from TRBV5-1 and TRBJ1-1; D unresolved. The sequencing here drew on tumor tissue, taken before atezolizumab (anti-PD-L1) treatment. The sequence was obtained from a man aged 60 to 75 with urothelial cancer. CDR3 DNA sequence: TGCGCCAGCAGCTCAGACGGGATGAACACTGAAGCTTTCTTT. Its protein is CASSSDGMNTEAFF.